Following are 8 T cell receptor beta chains from one sample sequenced in a study of cytomegalovirus exposure and HLA in healthy donors. It was with 60 Vbeta and 13 Jbeta primers that the PCR ran. Here immunoSEQ multiplex PCR was the method, and the copy in TCRdb shows in-frame clones only, minus some. The repertoire includes roughly 120,000 clones, roughly two thirds of them detected once, and about 1.6% sits in the top ten. Sequenced input: PBMCs. These TCRs come from a man aged 25 to 40 in good health and CMV-seropositive.

The chain has TRBV19 and TRBJ2-1; TRBD1 is a possible D gene (6 bases). The CDR3 length is 16 residues. The germline V gene encodes CDR1 LNHDA and CDR2 SQIVND (reference sequence). V was cut by 0 bases and J by 1 base, with 10 bases left in between. The chain's CDR3 is CASSIDRGQSYNEQFF. In DNA form, the CDR3 reads TGTGCCAGTAGTATAGATCGAGGACAGTCCTACAATGAGCAGTTCTTC.

This clone has a handful of counts. The chain uses TRBV6-1 and TRBJ2-5, with D maybe TRBD1 (5 bases). The J call may be incorrect, as the DNA end agrees better with TRBJ2-7. Germline V gives CDR1 MNHNS, CDR2 SASEGT. The CDR3 loop spans 13 amino acids. The CDR3 protein is CASRGPGSYEQYF. As DNA, the CDR3 is TGTGCCAGCAGGGGGCCGGGTTCCTACGAGCAGTACTTC.

The J gene is TRBJ1-2, the V gene TRBV6-5; D is ambiguous. CDR3 length equals 15 residues. Trimming removed 0 bases from V and 3 bases from J, with 11 bases in between. Germline V gene sequence: CDR1 MNHEY, CDR2 SVGAGI. The CDR3, as DNA: TGTGCCAGCAGTTACTCCTTGGCTTCAGACTATGGCTACACCTTC. Protein sequence: CASSYSLASDYGYTF.

This clone was seen a few times. This rearrangement joins TRBV4-1 to TRBJ2-7; D is possibly TRBD2 (6 bases). Germline V CDR1 and CDR2: MGHRA, YSYEKL. This CDR3 contains 14 residues. Trimming took 1 base from V and 4 from J, leaving 11 bases between them. The CDR3 region has the DNA TGCGCCAGCAGCCAAGTGGGACTCTTTTACGAGCAGTACTTC. Amino acids: CASSQVGLFYEQYF.

The chain's CDR3 is CASSTPVGGGEKLFF. The CDR3 coding sequence is TGTGCCAGCAGCACCCCGGTCGGAGGTGGAGAAAAACTGTTTTTT. The chain uses TRBV7-9 and TRBJ1-4; D gene uncertain. The germline CDR1 and CDR2 sequences are SEHNR and FQNEAQ (reference sequence). V lost 5 bases to trimming and J lost 8 bases, with 18 bases between them. The CDR3 contains 15 residues.

The gene calls are TRBV6-1 and TRBJ2-5; TRBD2 is a possible D gene (5 bases). The CDR3 sequence is 13 residues long. The V end was cut by 3 bases, the J end by 6 bases, with 11 bases between. Per germline, CDR1 MNHNS and CDR2 SASEGT. CDR3 sequence reads: CASSDRGLKTQYF. Written as DNA, the CDR3 is TGTGCCAGCAGTGATCGGGGTCTAAAGACCCAGTACTTC.

The gene calls are TRBV11-2 and TRBJ2-3; 7 bases line up with TRBD2. Trimming at V came to 5 bases and at J to 5 bases, leaving 10 bases not matched to a gene. Germline CDR1 reads SGHAT; CDR2 reads FQNNGV. The CDR3 spans 15 residues. The CDR3 region is CASSPPWGGGDTQYF. The CDR3 DNA reads as TGTGCCAGCAGCCCCCCATGGGGCGGGGGAGATACGCAGTATTTT.

This clone has only one observation. V and J are TRBV10-3 and TRBJ1-1, with a weak D call TRBD1 (5 bases). Trimming left V 6 bases short and J 1 base short, with 12 bases between. This CDR3 contains 14 residues. The V gene's germline CDR1 is ENHRY and CDR2 SYGVKD. The CDR3: CAISPQATNTEAFF. The CDR3 DNA follows: TGTGCCATCAGCCCACAGGCTACGAACACTGAAGCTTTCTTT.